The sequence of this T cell receptor beta chain was determined in a study of blood T cell repertoires in COVID-19. The CDR3 has 15 amino acids. The ends lost 6 bases at V and 2 bases at J; junction bases unmatched: 7. The germline CDR1 and CDR2 sequences are ENHRY and SYGVKD. A single count supports this clone. The table came from immunoSEQ multiplex PCR; TCRdb's copy has only in-frame clones and leaves some out. The data contain fewer than 400,000 clones, 80% to 90% of them singletons. The TCR originated in a man younger than 40 with active or convalescent COVID-19. The chain carries TRBV10-3 and TRBJ1-5, with 7 nucleotides matching TRBD1. Sequencing was performed on peripheral blood. CDR3 DNA sequence: TGTGCCATCAGCCCCAGTCAGGGGGGCAATCAGCCCCAGCATTTT. This encodes CAISPSQGGNQPQHF.